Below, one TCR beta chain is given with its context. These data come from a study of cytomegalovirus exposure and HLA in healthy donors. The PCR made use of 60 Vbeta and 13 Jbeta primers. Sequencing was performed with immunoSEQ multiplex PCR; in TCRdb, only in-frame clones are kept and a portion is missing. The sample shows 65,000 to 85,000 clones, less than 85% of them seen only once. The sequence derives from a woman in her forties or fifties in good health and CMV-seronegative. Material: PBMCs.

In nucleotides, the CDR3 is TGTGCCAGCAGCCAACCTGGGGCGGGAGATAATTCACCCCTCCACTTT. Translating it yields CASSQPGAGDNSPLHF. The chain combines TRBV4-2 with TRBJ1-6, with D possibly being TRBD1 (5 bases). Trimming removed 2 bases from V and 5 bases from J, with 13 bases in between. This CDR3 region has 16 residues. In germline, CDR1 is LGHNA, CDR2 YNFKEQ.